One and the same sample provided the 3 T cell receptor beta chains below, sequenced in a study of CD8 T cells in ankylosing spondylitis. TCRdb re-derived calls from the 5' RACE reads in MiXCR, one entry per CDR3 protein. The sample carries 200,000 to 300,000 distinct CDR3 sequences, 8.2% recorded once. The source material was blood, either unsorted or a sorted T cell fraction (not recorded which). The source is a female donor with ankylosing spondylitis or in good health (not recorded which).

This clonotype was recorded many times. V usage is TRBV12-3 or TRBV12-4 and J usage is TRBJ2-7; the D gene is possibly TRBD2 (5 bases). The CDR3 covers 12 residues. Trimming left V 8 bases short and J 4 bases short, with 12 bases between. CDR3 DNA sequence: TGTGCCAGCCGGGGTAGTGGATACGAGCAGTACTTC. Translating gives CASRGSGYEQYF.

This clonotype occurred a few times. The V call is TRBV7-9, the J call TRBJ2-1; D may match TRBD1 or TRBD2 (5 bases each). This CDR3 comprises 11 residues. Germline V gene data show CDR1 as SEHNR and CDR2 as FQNEAQ (reference sequence). Trimming pared 8 bases from V and 5 bases from J, leaving 7 bases between. The CDR3 region has the DNA TGTGCCAGCGGGGGAAACAATGAGCAGTTCTTC. Protein product: CASGGNNEQFF. The whole variable domain, remainder taken from reference TRBV7-9 and TRBJ2-1, is DTGVSQNPRHKITKRGQNVTFRCDPISEHNRLYWYRQTLGQGPEFLTYFQNEAQLEKSRLLSDRFSAERPKGSFSTLEIQRTEQGDSAMYLCASGGNNEQFFGPGTRLTVL.

This clonotype was observed at least ten times. The chain links TRBV20-1 to TRBJ2-7, with D hard to call. The germline V gene has CDR1 DFQATT and CDR2 SNEGSKA (reference sequence). The V end was cut by 6 bases, the J end by 2 bases, with 17 bases between. The CDR3 is 14 amino acids. As DNA, the CDR3 is TGCAGTGCAAAGTTAAGGGATTGGACCTACGAGCAGTACTTC. Its translation is CSAKLRDWTYEQYF.